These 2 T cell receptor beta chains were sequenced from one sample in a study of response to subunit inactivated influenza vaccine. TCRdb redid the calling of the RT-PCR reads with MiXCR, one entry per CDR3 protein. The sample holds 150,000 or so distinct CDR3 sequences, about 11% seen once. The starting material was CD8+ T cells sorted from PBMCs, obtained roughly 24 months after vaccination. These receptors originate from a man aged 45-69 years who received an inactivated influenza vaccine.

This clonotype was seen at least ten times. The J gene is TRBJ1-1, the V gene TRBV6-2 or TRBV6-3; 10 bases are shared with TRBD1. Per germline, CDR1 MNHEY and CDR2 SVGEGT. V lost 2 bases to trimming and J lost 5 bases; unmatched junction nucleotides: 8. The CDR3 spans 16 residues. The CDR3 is CASSYRLGQGRTEAFF. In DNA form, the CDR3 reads TGTGCCAGCAGTTACCGACTGGGACAGGGGAGGACTGAAGCTTTCTTT.

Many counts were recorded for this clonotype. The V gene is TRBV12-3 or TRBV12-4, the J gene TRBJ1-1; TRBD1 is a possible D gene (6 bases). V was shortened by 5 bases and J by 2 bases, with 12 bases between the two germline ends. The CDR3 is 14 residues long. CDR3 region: CASSPRQENTEAFF. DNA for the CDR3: TGTGCCAGCAGTCCGCGACAGGAAAACACTGAAGCTTTCTTT.